The 29 T cell receptor beta chains in this list originate from one sample, sequenced in a study of T cell responses to AZD1222 COVID-19 vaccine. Using immunoSEQ multiplex PCR, the repertoire was profiled, and TCRdb retains in-frame clones only, with some absent. The sample consists of around 70,000 clones, 70% to 90% of them appearing once. The material was peripheral blood, obtained 28 days after the second AZD1222 dose. The receptors originated from an adult who received the AZD1222 COVID-19 vaccine.

In DNA, the CDR3 is TGTGCCAGTAGTGGGGAATTGAACACTGAAGCTTTCTTT. Protein sequence: CASSGELNTEAFF. The chain combines TRBV19 with TRBJ1-1; D ambiguous. The CDR3 is 13 residues long. Germline V gives CDR1 LNHDA, CDR2 SQIVND (reference sequence). The V end lost 5 bases, the J end lost 0 bases, and 7 bases lay between the germline ends.

This sequence joins TRBV12-3 or TRBV12-4 and TRBJ1-4, with D unresolved. The V end was cut by 1 base, the J end by 7 bases, with 4 bases between. The CDR3 runs to 12 residues. CDR3 in amino acids: CASSLGSEKLFF. CDR3 nucleotide sequence: TGTGCCAGCAGTTTAGGGTCTGAAAAACTGTTTTTT.

The J gene is TRBJ1-5, the V gene TRBV30, with D possibly TRBD1 on 5 matching bases. Per the germline V gene, CDR1 is GTSNPN and CDR2 is SVGIG (reference sequence). The CDR3 runs 14 residues. Trimming removed 1 base from V and 3 bases from J, with 10 bases in between. The CDR3 reads CAWSGGANNQPQHF. CDR3 coding DNA: TGTGCCTGGAGTGGAGGGGCAAACAATCAGCCCCAGCATTTT.

The V and J genes are TRBV19 and TRBJ1-5; D is unclear. This CDR3 is 16 amino acids long. Between the trimmed V and J ends, which lost 4 bases and 3 bases, there was a span of 16 bases. CDR1 and CDR2 (germline): LNHDA, SQIVND (reference sequence). The CDR3 DNA follows: TGTGCCAGTAGTACCGCTTTGGTATTGCTCAATCAGCCCCAGCATTTT. Translating gives CASSTALVLLNQPQHF.

This clone was detected a few times. The CDR3 loop is CSVESRSYEQYF. DNA for the CDR3: TGCAGCGTTGAGTCGCGTTCCTACGAGCAGTACTTC. V is TRBV29-1 and J is TRBJ2-7; no reliable D call. Trimming removed 3 bases at V and 1 base at J, with 7 bases between. Germline CDR1 reads SQVTM; CDR2 reads ANQGSEA. This CDR3 spans 12 amino acids.

The chain combines TRBV27 with TRBJ2-7; 10 nucleotides agree with TRBD2. The trim removed 7 bases at V and 2 bases at J, leaving 8 bases unmatched. Germline V gene sequence: CDR1 MNHEY, CDR2 SMNVEV (reference sequence). There are 15 residues in the CDR3. This CDR3 reads CASTRTSGPTYEQYF. The CDR3, as DNA: TGTGCCAGCACCCGGACTAGCGGACCGACCTACGAGCAGTACTTC.

The chain joins TRBV29-1 to TRBJ1-4; 9 nucleotides match TRBD1. The CDR3 runs to 13 residues. Germline loops: CDR1 SQVTM, CDR2 ANQGSEA. The J segment lost 5 bases and the V segment lost 4 bases, leaving 2 bases of the junction unmatched. For the CDR3, the DNA is TGCAGCGTTGGTGGGACAGGGAATGAAAAACTGTTTTTT. Translated: CSVGGTGNEKLFF. Drawing the rest from reference TRBV29-1 and TRBJ1-4, the complete variable domain is SAVISQKPSRDICQRGTSLTIQCQVDSQVTMMFWYRQQPGQSLTLIATANQGSEATYESGFVIDKFPISRPNLTFSTLTVSNMSPEDSSIYLCSVGGTGNEKLFFGSGTQLSVL.

The gene calls are TRBV5-1 and TRBJ1-6; 9 bases are a match to TRBD1. CDR3 length: 16 residues. Losses at the gene ends were 0 bases for V and 7 bases for J; bases not matched to a gene: 5. Per the germline V gene, CDR1 is SGHRS and CDR2 is YFSETQ. This CDR3 reads CASSLGQGDRNSPLHF. The CDR3 region has the DNA TGCGCCAGCAGCTTGGGACAGGGGGATAGGAATTCACCCCTCCACTTT.

The rearrangement links TRBV19 to TRBJ2-3, with D perhaps matching TRBD2 (7 bases). Per germline, CDR1 LNHDA and CDR2 SQIVND (reference sequence). V lost 6 bases and J 3 bases, leaving 22 bases between the germline ends. The CDR3 has 17 residues. The CDR3 loop is CASRNGSPGRGTDTQYF. Here the CDR3 DNA reads TGTGCCAGTAGAAATGGCTCTCCGGGGAGGGGGACAGATACGCAGTATTTT.

This chain uses TRBV27 with TRBJ2-1; 10 bases line up with TRBD2. Germline assignment: CDR1 MNHEY and CDR2 SMNVEV (reference sequence). This CDR3 has 17 amino acids. V was clipped by 9 bases and J by 0 bases; unmatched bases: 11. The CDR3 DNA is TGTGCCAGTTTGGCACTAGCGGGGTCGAGCTCCTACAATGAGCAGTTCTTC. This sequence encodes CASLALAGSSSYNEQFF.

The V call is TRBV20-1, the J call TRBJ2-1; 8 bases map to TRBD1. The CDR3 length is 11 residues. Unmatched junction bases numbered 0, after V lost 2 bases and J lost 9 bases. The germline gives CDR1 DFQATT, CDR2 SNEGSKA (reference sequence). CDR3: CSARQGAEQFF. For the CDR3, the DNA is TGCAGTGCTAGACAGGGGGCTGAGCAGTTCTTC.

The sample holds a few counts of this clone. The chain combines TRBV5-1 with TRBJ2-1; 8 nucleotides align to TRBD2. CDR3 size: 14 residues. The V gene end was trimmed by 8 bases and the J gene end by 7 bases; junction bases not matched to a gene: 11. From germline, CDR1 is SGHRS and CDR2 YFSETQ. The CDR3: CARSGERETNEQFF. The CDR3 nucleotides are TGCGCCAGGTCCGGAGAGCGGGAGACGAATGAGCAGTTCTTC.

The chain recombines TRBV15 with TRBJ1-2, with 7 bases matching TRBD1. Per germline, CDR1 LNHNV and CDR2 YYDKDF (reference sequence). The CDR3 is 14 residues long. J lost 4 bases, V lost 0 bases, and 2 bases had no gene match. CDR3 DNA sequence: TGTGCCACCAGCAGAGACGGGACAGTCTATGGCTACACCTTC. Amino acids: CATSRDGTVYGYTF.

The V and J genes are TRBV14 and TRBJ2-1, with D perhaps matching TRBD1 or TRBD2 (6 bases each). This CDR3 is 12 amino acids long. V was pared by 4 bases and J by 12 bases, with 13 bases between. CDR1 is SGHDN, CDR2 FVKESK, per germline. The CDR3 reads CASSRSGASQFF. The CDR3 coding sequence is TGTGCCAGCAGCCGATCGGGGGCATCGCAGTTCTTC.

This sequence joins TRBV15 and TRBJ1-5; D is possibly TRBD1 (5 bases). CDR1 and CDR2 (germline): LNHNV, YYDKDF (reference sequence). The CDR3 is 16 amino acids. Deletions cut 0 bases from V and 4 bases from J, with 13 bases between. For the CDR3, the DNA is TGTGCCACCAGCAGAGAGGGGACGGGAAATAATCAGCCCCAGCATTTT. Translating it yields CATSREGTGNNQPQHF.

This chain links TRBV7-9 with TRBJ1-2, with D possibly being TRBD1 (5 bases). Looked up from germline, CDR1 is SEHNR and CDR2 is FQNEAQ (reference sequence). This CDR3 region has 14 residues. V was trimmed by 1 base and J by 8 bases, leaving 14 bases between them. CDR3 residues: CASSLELGVHGYTF. CDR3 sequence (DNA): TGTGCCAGCAGCTTAGAGTTGGGGGTTCACGGCTACACCTTC.

This chain links TRBV10-3 with TRBJ1-5, with D unresolved. Trimming shortened V by 4 bases and J by 6 bases, and 10 bases separated the two germline ends. The CDR3 extends over 13 amino acids. CDR1 is ENHRY and CDR2 is SYGVKD in the germline V gene. The CDR3 DNA sequence: TGTGCCATCAGTGGTCTAGAAAGTCAGCCCCAGCATTTT. It encodes CAISGLESQPQHF.

This chain links TRBV2 with TRBJ1-1, with D uncertain. Germline assignment: CDR1 SNHLY and CDR2 FYNNEI. V was shortened by 6 bases and J by 4 bases, with 18 bases between the two germline ends. The CDR3 has 15 amino acids. In DNA form, the CDR3 reads TGTGCCAGCAGCGACGGAACGTACGGGATCACTGAAGCTTTCTTT. Translated, it gives CASSDGTYGITEAFF.

The rearrangement uses TRBV5-1 and TRBJ2-1; D not certain. Germline assignment: CDR1 SGHRS and CDR2 YFSETQ. V was clipped by 0 bases and J by 6 bases, with 10 bases between them. The CDR3 loop spans 14 amino acids. As DNA, the CDR3 is TGCGCCAGCAGCTTGGTTGGCTCTACCAATGAGCAGTTCTTC. Translated: CASSLVGSTNEQFF.

This clone was seen only once. This sequence joins TRBV5-1 and TRBJ2-1, with 13 bases matching TRBD2. Trimming took 4 bases from V and 7 from J; bases not matched to a gene: 11. The CDR3 length is 17 residues. Germline V gene data show CDR1 as SGHRS and CDR2 as YFSETQ. The CDR3, as DNA: TGCGCCAGCAGCGGATCCGGGACTAGCGGGAATTGGAATGAGCAGTTCTTC. This encodes CASSGSGTSGNWNEQFF.

The V call is TRBV5-1, the J call TRBJ1-2; D unclear. The CDR3 consists of 14 residues. The V end was cut by 0 bases, the J end by 6 bases, with 12 bases between. Germline CDR1 SGHRS, CDR2 YFSETQ. CDR3 in amino acids: CASSLAPPNDGYTF. The CDR3 nucleotides are TGCGCCAGCAGCTTGGCACCCCCAAACGATGGCTACACCTTC.

V is TRBV3-1 (or the pseudogene TRBV3-2) and J is TRBJ2-1; possibly TRBD2 for D (6 bases). The germline gives CDR1 LGHDT, CDR2 YNNKEL (reference sequence). Trimming stripped 4 bases from V and 10 bases from J, with 8 bases between. The CDR3 covers 11 residues. The CDR3 is CASSRSGEQFF. CDR3 in DNA: TGTGCCAGCAGCCGCAGCGGGGAGCAGTTCTTC.

This chain links TRBV3-1 (or the pseudogene TRBV3-2) with TRBJ1-4; TRBD1 matches 10 bases. This CDR3 spans 15 amino acids. CDR1 and CDR2 (germline): LGHDT, YNNKEL (reference sequence). The junction had 4 bases not matched to a gene; V was cut back by 4 bases and J by 5 bases. The CDR3 nucleotides are TGTGCCAGCAGCCTTCCGACAGGGGGCAATGAAAAACTGTTTTTT. Translation gives CASSLPTGGNEKLFF.

The chain recombines TRBV4-1 with TRBJ2-1; perhaps TRBD1 as D (5 bases). This CDR3 region has 15 residues. CDR1 and CDR2 (germline): MGHRA, YSYEKL. Trimming left V 1 base short and J 1 base short, with 8 bases between. The CDR3 DNA reads TGCGCCAGCAGCCAAGGGCCAGGGTCCTACAATGAGCAGTTCTTC. As protein: CASSQGPGSYNEQFF.

This chain joins TRBV7-9 and TRBJ2-7, with no clear D. V shed 1 base and J shed 4 bases, with 8 bases lying between them. Germline V lookup: CDR1 SEHNR, CDR2 FQNEAQ (reference sequence). The length of the CDR3 is 13 residues. The CDR3 DNA is TGTGCCAGCAGCTTAGAACTATTTTACGAGCAGTACTTC. Translated: CASSLELFYEQYF.

The CDR3 region has the DNA TGTGCCAGCTCACCGACAGGCCAAGGGGGGAATTCACCCCTCCACTTT. Protein product: CASSPTGQGGNSPLHF. The rearrangement joins TRBV18 to TRBJ1-6; a weak D match, TRBD1 (6 bases). The V gene's germline CDR1 is KGHSH and CDR2 LQKENI. The CDR3 consists of 16 residues. V was shortened by 3 bases and J by 7 bases, with 16 bases between the two germline ends.

V and J are TRBV6-4 and TRBJ1-5; the D gene is possibly TRBD1 (5 bases). The germline V gene has CDR1 MRHNA and CDR2 SNTAGT. CDR3 length: 16 amino acids. With 8 bases removed from V and 6 bases from J, the gap between germline ends came to 23 bases. The CDR3 sequence is CASVAVEGEGIQPQHF. CDR3 DNA sequence: TGTGCCAGCGTGGCGGTGGAAGGCGAGGGGATTCAGCCCCAGCATTTT.

The CDR3 nucleotides are TGTGCCAGCTCACCAGATGGGGGGGCATACCGCTATGGCTACACCTTC. Amino acids: CASSPDGGAYRYGYTF. The chain joins TRBV18 to TRBJ1-2, with D perhaps TRBD1 (6 bases). Trimming pared 2 bases from V and 4 bases from J, leaving 17 bases between. The CDR3 is 16 amino acids. Germline V gene sequence: CDR1 KGHSH, CDR2 LQKENI.

This clone was detected only once. The chain couples TRBV6-5 to TRBJ1-3; D is possibly TRBD1 (6 bases). With 7 bases removed from V and 2 bases from J, the gap between germline ends came to 15 bases. The CDR3 spans 15 residues. Germline assignment: CDR1 MNHEY and CDR2 SVGAGI. CDR3 nucleotides: TGTGCCAGCACCGCAGGGGAGGTAGCTGGAAACACCATATATTTT. The encoded protein is CASTAGEVAGNTIYF.